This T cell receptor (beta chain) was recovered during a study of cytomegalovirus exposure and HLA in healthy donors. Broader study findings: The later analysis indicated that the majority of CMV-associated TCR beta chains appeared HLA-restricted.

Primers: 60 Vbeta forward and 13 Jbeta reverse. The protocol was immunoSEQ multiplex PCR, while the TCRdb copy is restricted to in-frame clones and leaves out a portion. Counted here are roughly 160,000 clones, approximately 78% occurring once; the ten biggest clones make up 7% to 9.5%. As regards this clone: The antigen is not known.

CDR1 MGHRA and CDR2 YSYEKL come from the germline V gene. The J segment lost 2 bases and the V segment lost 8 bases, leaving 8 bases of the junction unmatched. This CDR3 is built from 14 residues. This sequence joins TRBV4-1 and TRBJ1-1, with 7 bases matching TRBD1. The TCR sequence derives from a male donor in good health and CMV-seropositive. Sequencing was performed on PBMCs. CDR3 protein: CASHGGTDNTEAFF. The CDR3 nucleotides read TGCGCCAGCCATGGGGGGACAGACAACACTGAAGCTTTCTTT.